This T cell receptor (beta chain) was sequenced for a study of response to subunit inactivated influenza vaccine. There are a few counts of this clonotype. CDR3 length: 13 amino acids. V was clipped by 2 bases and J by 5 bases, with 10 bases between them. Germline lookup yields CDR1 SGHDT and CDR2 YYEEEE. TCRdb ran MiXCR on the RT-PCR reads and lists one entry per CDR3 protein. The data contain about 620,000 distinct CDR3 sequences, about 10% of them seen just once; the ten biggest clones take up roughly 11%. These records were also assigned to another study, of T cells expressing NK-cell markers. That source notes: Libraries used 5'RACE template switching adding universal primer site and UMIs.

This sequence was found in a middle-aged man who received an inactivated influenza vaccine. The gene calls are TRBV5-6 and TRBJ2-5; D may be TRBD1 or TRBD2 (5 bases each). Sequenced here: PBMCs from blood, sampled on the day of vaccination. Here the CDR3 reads CASSFGADETQYF. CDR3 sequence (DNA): TGTGCCAGCAGCTTCGGGGCCGACGAGACCCAGTACTTC. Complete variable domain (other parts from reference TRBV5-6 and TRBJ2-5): DAGVTQSPTHLIKTRGQQVTLRCSPKSGHDTVSWYQQALGQGPQFIFQYYEEEERQRGNFPDRFSGHQFPNYSSELNVNALLLGDSALYLCASSFGADETQYFGPGTRLLVL.